Shown below are 2 T cell receptor beta chains from a single sample sequenced in a study of neurological immune-mediated disorders. TCRdb used MiXCR to reprocess the 5' RACE reads, holding one entry per CDR3 protein. Seen here are 74,000 or so distinct CDR3 sequences, roughly 9.5% observed once, and the top ten hold less than 2%. Material for sequencing was PBMCs. Every receptor here comes from a man aged 45-65 years in good health.

Remarks on this clonotype: This sequence may be a read error, since a much larger clone differs from it by one base. The chain carries TRBV5-1 and TRBJ1-2; 7 nucleotides agree with TRBD1. The junction had 8 bases not matched to a gene; V was cut back by 6 bases and J by 3 bases. Germline assignment: CDR1 SGHRS and CDR2 YFSETQ. The CDR3 sequence is 14 residues long. CDR3 in amino acids: CASNPTGKDYGYTF. CDR3 nucleotides: TGCGCCAGCAACCCGACAGGGAAGGACTATGGCTACACCTTC.

This clonotype was observed at least ten times. The chain has TRBV12-3 or TRBV12-4 and TRBJ1-6, with no clear D. The CDR3 totals 14 residues. Deletions cut 1 base from V and 9 bases from J, with 10 bases between. The CDR3 region is CASSLGQTSSPLHF. CDR3 sequence (DNA): TGTGCCAGCAGTTTAGGGCAAACTAGTTCACCCCTCCACTTT.